Below are 26 T cell receptor beta chains sequenced from a single sample in a study of T-cell memory formation after mild COVID-19. TCRdb redid the calling of the 5' RACE reads with MiXCR, one entry per CDR3 protein. The sample shows under 300,000 distinct CDR3 sequences, 7% to 10% of them seen only once. Material: PBMCs or a T cell subset sorted from them (not recorded which). The receptor set was obtained from a man between 18 and 35 years old who had mild COVID-19 (a few samples of this study predate the infection). Cell type and time point are not known.

This clonotype was seen ten or more times. This rearrangement joins TRBV30 to TRBJ2-6; D remains unclear. Trimming stripped 6 bases from V and 0 bases from J, with 9 bases between. The CDR3 sequence is 14 residues long. The germline gives CDR1 GTSNPN, CDR2 SVGIG (reference sequence). The CDR3 loop is CACQKDSGANVLTF. For the CDR3, the DNA is TGTGCCTGCCAGAAAGACTCTGGGGCCAACGTCCTGACTTTC.

This clonotype has just a few counts. This chain links TRBV28 with TRBJ2-5; 8 bases line up with TRBD1. The germline V gene has CDR1 MDHEN and CDR2 SYDVKM. Losses at the gene ends were 4 bases for V and 5 bases for J; bases not matched to a gene: 3. The CDR3 is 13 residues long. The CDR3: CASSSGQAETQYF. The CDR3 nucleotides are TGTGCCAGCAGTTCGGGACAGGCGGAGACCCAGTACTTC.

The genes are TRBV29-1 and TRBJ1-4, with TRBD1 matching 9 bases. Germline lookup yields CDR1 SQVTM and CDR2 ANQGSEA. J lost 10 bases, V lost 6 bases, and 6 bases had no gene match. This CDR3 comprises 12 residues. The chain's CDR3 is CSVGPGQGKLFF. As DNA, the CDR3 is TGCAGCGTGGGCCCGGGACAGGGAAAACTGTTTTTT.

The chain links TRBV11-2 to TRBJ2-4; D is possibly TRBD2 (5 bases). The CDR3 length is 15 residues. Per germline, CDR1 SGHAT and CDR2 FQNNGV. The V end lost 6 bases, the J end lost 4 bases, and 16 bases lay between the germline ends. CDR3 amino acids: CASRPLAGAKNIQYF. CDR3 DNA sequence: TGTGCCAGCAGACCCCTGGCGGGCGCTAAAAACATTCAGTACTTC.

This clonotype was detected a few times. The chain is built from TRBV5-1 and TRBJ2-3; weak D call: TRBD2 (5 bases). Germline loops: CDR1 SGHRS, CDR2 YFSETQ. The CDR3 has 13 amino acids. Trimming stripped 1 base from V and 6 bases from J, with 9 bases between. The DNA of the CDR3 is TGCGCCAGCAGCTTGCTCGGGGAGGATACGCAGTATTTT. This gives the protein CASSLLGEDTQYF.

There are a few counts of this clonotype. The chain is built from TRBV29-1 and TRBJ1-2; D perhaps matches TRBD1 (5 bases). CDR3 length: 14 residues. CDR1 and CDR2 (germline): SQVTM, ANQGSEA. V lost 5 bases, J lost 0 bases, and 13 bases lay in between. Here the CDR3 reads CSVLGALANYGYTF. CDR3 nucleotide sequence: TGCAGCGTTCTCGGGGCCCTAGCTAACTATGGCTACACCTTC.

This clonotype was found many times. The chain couples TRBV7-2 to TRBJ1-2; 8 bases align to TRBD1. J gave up 8 bases and V 5 bases, and 10 bases lay outside the gene matches. Germline V gives CDR1 SGHTA, CDR2 FQGNSA. The CDR3 totals 14 residues. The CDR3 DNA sequence: TGTGCCAGCAGCCGGCGGACAGGGCTCTCGGGCTACACCTTC. Its translation is CASSRRTGLSGYTF.

This chain links TRBV18 with TRBJ1-1; D unclear. The V gene's germline CDR1 is KGHSH and CDR2 LQKENI. The CDR3 sequence is 15 residues long. Trimming took off 3 bases at V and 3 bases at J, with 14 bases between the two ends. The CDR3 reads CASSPTSALDTEAFF. CDR3 DNA sequence: TGTGCCAGCTCACCCACCTCGGCTCTGGACACTGAAGCTTTCTTT. Drawing the rest from reference TRBV18 and TRBJ1-1, the complete variable domain is NAGVMQNPRHLVRRRGQEARLRCSPMKGHSHVYWYRQLPEEGLKFMVYLQKENIIDESGMPKERFSAEFPKEGPSILRIQQVVRGDSAAYFCASSPTSALDTEAFFGQGTRLTVV.

This CDR3 reads CASSQDRGQTYEQYF. The CDR3 DNA sequence: TGTGCCAGCAGTCAAGACAGGGGGCAGACCTACGAGCAGTACTTC. This chain joins TRBV12-3 or TRBV12-4 and TRBJ2-7; 10 bases map to TRBD1. The CDR3 is 15 amino acids. With V trimmed by 5 bases and J by 2 bases, 6 bases remained unmatched.

This clonotype was recorded many times. V and J are TRBV20-1 and TRBJ2-2; D remains unclear. Germline values: CDR1 DFQATT, CDR2 SNEGSKA (reference sequence). The CDR3 extends over 13 amino acids. Trimming removed 3 bases from V and 2 bases from J, with 7 bases in between. CDR3 residues: CSASLINTGELFF. CDR3 DNA: TGCAGTGCTAGCCTAATTAACACCGGGGAGCTGTTTTTT.

Only a few counts were recorded for this clonotype. This chain links TRBV19 with TRBJ1-1; D gene unclear. This CDR3 spans 12 amino acids. The V end was cut by 7 bases, the J end by 5 bases, with 11 bases between. CDR1 is LNHDA and CDR2 is SQIVND in the germline V gene (reference sequence). CDR3 in DNA: TGTGCCAGTACGGTGGGAAGGACTGAAGCTTTCTTT. As protein: CASTVGRTEAFF.

In this sample, this clonotype turned up a few times. The V call is TRBV30, the J call TRBJ1-2, with TRBD1 as a possible D gene (6 bases). The V and J ends lost 4 bases and 8 bases respectively, with 20 bases between them. In germline, CDR1 is GTSNPN, CDR2 SVGIG (reference sequence). The CDR3 extends over 14 amino acids. The CDR3 nucleotides read TGTGCCTGGACCGTACAGGGAGGACTGGAGGGCTACACCTTC. It specifies CAWTVQGGLEGYTF. The whole variable domain, filled in from reference TRBV30 and TRBJ1-2, reads SQTIHQWPATLVQPVGSPLSLECTVEGTSNPNLYWYRQAAGRGLQLLFYSVGIGQISSEVPQNLSASRPQDRQFILSSKKLLLSDSGFYLCAWTVQGGLEGYTFGSGTRLTVV.

This chain uses TRBV7-2 with TRBJ1-1; D unresolved. The CDR3 runs to 12 residues. Trimming shortened V by 6 bases and J by 7 bases, and 12 bases separated the two germline ends. Per the germline V gene, CDR1 is SGHTA and CDR2 is FQGNSA. In nucleotides, the CDR3 is TGTGCCAGCAGAGTCGACGGGAGTGAAGCTTTCTTT. Translated: CASRVDGSEAFF.

The chain joins TRBV29-1 to TRBJ2-5; TRBD1 or TRBD2 may be the D gene (5 bases each). The length of the CDR3 is 14 residues. The germline V gene encodes CDR1 SQVTM and CDR2 ANQGSEA. Trimming cost V 2 bases and J 5 bases, with 15 bases left between them. The CDR3 is CSVERGVGTETQYF. The CDR3 DNA is TGCAGCGTTGAAAGAGGGGTTGGTACTGAGACCCAGTACTTC.

In this sample, this clonotype turned up a few times. The chain couples TRBV18 to TRBJ1-2; possibly TRBD1 for D (6 bases). Per the germline V gene, CDR1 is KGHSH and CDR2 is LQKENI. This CDR3 has 14 amino acids. V was trimmed by 1 base and J by 8 bases, leaving 14 bases between them. The CDR3 sequence is CASSPQGGPGGYTF. In DNA, the CDR3 is TGTGCCAGCTCACCACAGGGGGGCCCCGGCGGCTACACCTTC.

This clonotype was counted between two and nine times. V gene TRBV6-2 or TRBV6-3 combines with J gene TRBJ1-1; D is perhaps TRBD1 (5 bases). The germline CDR1 and CDR2 sequences are MNHEY and SVGEGT. Trimming stripped 10 bases from V and 6 bases from J, with 15 bases between. The CDR3 length is 12 residues. DNA for the CDR3: TGTGCCACCGAGGGACGGGGTCCTGAAGCTTTCTTT. Amino acids: CATEGRGPEAFF.

The sample holds a few counts of this clonotype. The chain joins TRBV13 to TRBJ1-2; a possible D gene is TRBD1 (6 bases). The CDR3 loop spans 16 amino acids. V was pared by 2 bases and J by 7 bases, with 20 bases between. The V gene's germline CDR1 is PRHDT and CDR2 FYEKMQ (reference sequence). CDR3 in DNA: TGTGCCAGCAGCTTAATGATGACAGGTGGGATGCTTGGCTACACCTTC. Translating gives CASSLMMTGGMLGYTF. The entire variable domain, with the rest obtained from reference TRBV13 and TRBJ1-2, is as follows: AAGVIQSPRHLIKEKRETATLKCYPIPRHDTVYWYQQGPGQDPQFLISFYEKMQSDKGSIPDRFSAQQFSDYHSELNMSSLELGDSALYFCASSLMMTGGMLGYTFGSGTRLTVV.

This clonotype showed up just a few times. The chain is built from TRBV24-1 and TRBJ2-5; no clear D gene. This CDR3 is built from 12 residues. Trimming removed 3 bases at V and 7 bases at J, with 8 bases between. CDR1 and CDR2 (germline): KGHDR, SFDVKD. In DNA, the CDR3 is TGTGCCACCAGTGATCCCTCTCTGACCCAGTACTTC. This codes for CATSDPSLTQYF.

The CDR3 bases are TGTGCCAGCAGTTACGGGCTGGGGCCGATCTCTGAAGCTTTCTTT. Translation: CASSYGLGPISEAFF. The chain has TRBV6-5 and TRBJ1-1; TRBD1 might be the D (5 bases). CDR1 is MNHEY and CDR2 is SVGAGI in the germline V gene. There are 15 residues in the CDR3. Trimming cost V 2 bases and J 6 bases, with 16 bases left between them.

The chain employs TRBV6-1 and TRBJ1-1, with 10 bases that match TRBD1. The CDR3 runs to 13 residues. Trimming at V came to 6 bases and at J to 11 bases, leaving 9 bases not matched to a gene. Germline CDR1 and CDR2: MNHNS and SASEGT. The CDR3 is CASRAGTGVGAFF. CDR3 coding DNA: TGTGCCAGCAGAGCCGGGACAGGGGTCGGGGCTTTCTTT.

There are a few counts of this clonotype. This chain connects TRBV12-3 or TRBV12-4 to TRBJ2-3, with 7 positions matching TRBD1. V shed 3 bases and J 5 bases; nucleotides not matched to a gene: 8. This CDR3 has 15 residues. CDR3 sequence reads: CASSLWDSLKDTQYF. The CDR3, as DNA: TGTGCCAGCAGTTTGTGGGACAGCCTAAAAGATACGCAGTATTTT.

The J gene is TRBJ2-1, the V gene TRBV7-9; 9 nucleotides match TRBD1. J was trimmed by 8 bases and V by 4 bases; bases with no gene match: 6. The germline CDR1 and CDR2 sequences are SEHNR and FQNEAQ (reference sequence). This CDR3 spans 14 amino acids. This CDR3 reads CASSSGQGLDEQFF. The CDR3 region has the DNA TGTGCCAGCAGCTCGGGACAGGGCCTGGATGAGCAGTTCTTC.

This clonotype has a count of ten or more. The genes are TRBV10-2 and TRBJ2-7, with 10 bases aligning to TRBD2. J was trimmed by 4 bases and V by 5 bases; bases with no gene match: 5. Germline-derived CDR1 and CDR2 are WSHSY and SAAADI. CDR3 length equals 14 residues. CDR3 sequence (DNA): TGCGCCAGCAGTCTTAGCGGGGGGCTGTACGAGCAGTACTTC. Protein product: CASSLSGGLYEQYF.

The sample holds a few counts of this clonotype. This chain connects TRBV14 to TRBJ1-4; TRBD1 is a possible D gene (5 bases). Per germline, CDR1 SGHDN and CDR2 FVKESK. The CDR3 contains 14 residues. Trimming stripped 2 bases from V and 4 bases from J, with 8 bases between. This CDR3 is CASSQQGLNEKLFF. The CDR3 nucleotides are TGTGCCAGCAGCCAACAGGGACTTAATGAAAAACTGTTTTTT.

V is TRBV19 and J is TRBJ2-1; D is perhaps TRBD1 (6 bases). Trimming took 3 bases from V and 5 from J, leaving 20 bases between them. Looked up from germline, CDR1 is LNHDA and CDR2 is SQIVND (reference sequence). The CDR3 loop spans 17 amino acids. Written as DNA, the CDR3 is TGTGCCAGTAGTATTGTCCCTCAGGGGTTGGTAGACAATGAGCAGTTCTTC. Translation: CASSIVPQGLVDNEQFF.

This clonotype has ten or more counts. This sequence joins TRBV10-3 and TRBJ2-3, with D uncertain. Trimming left V 11 bases short and J 4 bases short, with 13 bases between. The CDR3 loop spans 12 amino acids. CDR1 and CDR2 (germline): ENHRY, SYGVKD. The CDR3 region has the DNA TGTGCCTCGGCGGCCCCTGCAGATACGCAGTATTTT. Translating gives CASAAPADTQYF.